This TCR beta chain emerged from a study of T-cell reconstitution after alpha-beta-depleted transplantation in children. Many counts were recorded for this clonotype. Germline CDR1 DFQATT, CDR2 SNEGSKA (reference sequence). CDR3 size: 15 residues. V shed 4 bases and J 4 bases; nucleotides not matched to a gene: 8. Preparing the TCRbeta library involved the use of unique molecular identifiers. TCRdb fed the PCR reads into MiXCR, producing one record per CDR3 protein. There are about 610,000 distinct CDR3 sequences in the sample; about 10% occur only once, and roughly 3.9% lies in the top ten. This receptor was identified in a human donor who donated a stem cell graft to a child with acute myeloid leukemia. The rearrangement links TRBV20-1 to TRBJ2-3; 10 bases are shared with TRBD2. Sequenced here: PBMCs from the stem cell graft donor, sampled from the stem cell graft. CDR3: CSATRLAGLADTQYF. CDR3 nucleotide sequence: TGCAGTGCTACCCGACTAGCGGGTCTCGCAGATACGCAGTATTTT.